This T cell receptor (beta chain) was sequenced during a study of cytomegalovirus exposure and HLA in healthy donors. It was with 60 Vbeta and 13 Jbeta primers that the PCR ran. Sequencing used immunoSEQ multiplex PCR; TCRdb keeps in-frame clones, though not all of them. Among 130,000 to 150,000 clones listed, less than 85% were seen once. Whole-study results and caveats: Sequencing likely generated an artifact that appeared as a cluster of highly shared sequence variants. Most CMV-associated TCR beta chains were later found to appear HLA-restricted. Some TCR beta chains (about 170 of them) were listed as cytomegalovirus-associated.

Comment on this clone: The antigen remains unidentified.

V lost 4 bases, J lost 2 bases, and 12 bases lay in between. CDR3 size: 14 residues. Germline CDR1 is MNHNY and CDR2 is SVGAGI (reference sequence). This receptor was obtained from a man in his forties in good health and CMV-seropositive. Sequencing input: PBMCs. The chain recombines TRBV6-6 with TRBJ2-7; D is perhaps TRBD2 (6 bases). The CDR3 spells CASSSPSGAYEQYF. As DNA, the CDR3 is TGTGCCAGCAGTTCCCCCTCGGGGGCCTACGAGCAGTACTTC.